Listed below are T cell receptor beta chains from one sample, sequenced in a study of CD8 T cells in Susac syndrome. TCRdb reanalysed the immunoSEQ multiplex PCR reads using MiXCR and keeps one entry per CDR3 protein. Here the sample spans about 130,000 distinct CDR3 sequences, 90% to 95% being singletons. Sample: CD4+ T cells from PBMCs. The receptor source for this set is a human donor in good health. Each CDR3 is given without its conserved first and last residue. Fields, in order: D gene, V gene, CDR3 protein. D genes are given only for firm matches.

. | TRBV5-6 | ASSLGSVSSGYT
. | TRBV12-3/TRBV12-4 | ASVRTAQETQY
TRBD1 | TRBV12-3/TRBV12-4 | ASRYTGGKTEAF
TRBD1 | TRBV3-1 | ASSPRQGSSGELF
. | TRBV7-8 | ASSLNPTANYGYT
. | TRBV6-1 | ASRPLRRPDQPQH
TRBD1 | TRBV28 | ASEFWTGTRNTIY
. | TRBV29-1 | TPGAAPMNTEAF
TRBD1 | TRBV2 | ASSPQGAGYGYT
. | TRBV12-3/TRBV12-4 | ASSLSSGGDEQF
. | TRBV7-2 | ASSPYRNTEAF
. | TRBV7-2 | ASSSFRGKSAYEQY
TRBD1 | TRBV27 | ASRKMGQQETQY
. | TRBV28 | ASRGGTPIKGNQPQH
TRBD2 | TRBV20-1 | SARDPGLAVQETQY
. | TRBV18 | ASSPLGMYYEQY
TRBD2 | TRBV5-1 | ASRLAALTDTQY
. | TRBV7-2 | ASSPQALSGANVLT
. | TRBV7-8 | ASSLTPDSYNEQF
. | TRBV2 | ASRRQTFTDTQY
TRBD2 | TRBV2 | ASSPGTSGTGELF
. | TRBV4-1 | ASSQATGLVNEKLF
TRBD1 | TRBV24-1 | ATSGGQPHQETQY
. | TRBV3-1 | ASSQVGFGQPQH
TRBD2 | TRBV14 | ASSRGSGRAGNEQF
. | TRBV29-1 | SVQRLAVDTQY
. | TRBV6-5 | ASSYGPLGQSTYYEQY
TRBD2 | TRBV7-9 | ASSLRGTTLYQETQY
TRBD1 | TRBV7-2 | ASSLEGQGRYEQY
. | TRBV6-6 | ASRNLGHKNTEAF
. | TRBV15 | ATSREGGRQGDTQY
. | TRBV29-1 | SVEGPVGEAF
TRBD1 | TRBV3-1 | ASSQGQGVYSTEAF